A single T cell receptor (beta chain) is shown here with its context. Its target is unknown. This specimen belongs to a study of T-cell memory formation after mild COVID-19. The study, taken as a whole, reports: What remained unconfirmed was the SARS-CoV-2 specificity of second-wave clones peaking on day 37. Pre-infection memory harbored some responding clones, suggesting cross-reactive memory joined. Contracting CD4+ clones lay largely in CM and EM, with CD8+ ones residing in EMRA.

This CDR3 spans 16 amino acids. Germline V gives CDR1 LGHNA, CDR2 YSLEER. Deletions cut 1 base from V and 4 bases from J, with 16 bases between. A single record per CDR3 protein comes from TCRdb applying MiXCR to the 5' RACE reads. The sample carries 500,000 to 550,000 distinct CDR3 sequences, 20% recorded once. The chain links TRBV4-3 to TRBJ1-2, with a tentative D call TRBD1 (5 bases). Sequenced material: PBMCs or a T cell subset sorted from them (not recorded which). This receptor was taken from an adult woman who had mild COVID-19 (a few samples of this study predate the infection). Cell type and time point are not known. CDR3 protein: CASSQAMGDVGYGYTF. The CDR3 DNA reads TGCGCCAGCAGCCAAGCCATGGGGGATGTCGGCTATGGCTACACCTTC.